Below, 20 T cell receptor beta chains from the same sample are listed, as sequenced in a study of T cells after yellow fever vaccination (dated by TCRdb to 2018 to 2020). To prepare the library, 5' RACE was applied. Sequenced on an Illumina NovaSeq 6000. Through fastp at Q25 and MiXCR, TCRdb rebuilt clones from the public reads, retaining in-frame beta chains. Rows matching on CDR3 protein sequence are summarized as one entry with the most common DNA and genes. This sample holds 100,000 to 150,000 distinct CDR3 sequences; about 8.4% were observed only once. Of the sample, 40% falls within the top ten clones. The sample's treatment or condition label, in plain terms: live attenuated yellow fever vaccine strain. The sample in question was CD8+ T cells sorted from PBMCs, obtained on the day of the yellow fever booster vaccination. Every receptor here comes from a young man who received the YFV17D yellow fever vaccine.

The V gene is TRBV6-6, the J gene TRBJ1-5; TRBD1 aligns across 7 bases. In germline, CDR1 is MNHNY, CDR2 SVGAGI (reference sequence). The CDR3 runs 17 residues. After removal of 0 bases from V and 1 base from J, the junction contained 6 bases not matched to a gene. DNA for the CDR3: TGTGCCAGCAGTTACTCGGCAGGGGGAGGGAGCAATCAGCCCCAGCATTTT. It yields the protein CASSYSAGGGSNQPQHF.

The CDR3 bases are TGCGCCAGCAGCCAGGATGGGACAGGAAAGAATTCACCCCTCCACTTT. Protein product: CASSQDGTGKNSPLHF. The V call is TRBV4-3, the J call TRBJ1-6, with TRBD1 identical over 8 bases. CDR1 and CDR2 from the germline V gene are LGHNA and YSLEER. This CDR3 is built from 16 residues. Germline trimming cut 3 bases from V and 7 bases from J; bases unmatched to any gene: 8.

This clonotype was seen a handful of times. The J gene is TRBJ2-7, the V gene TRBV6-5; the D is unclear. The CDR3 has 11 residues. V lost 5 bases and J 0 bases, leaving 2 bases between the germline ends. The V gene's germline CDR1 is MNHEY and CDR2 SVGAGI. The CDR3 sequence: CASSTSYEQYV. DNA of the CDR3: TGTGCCAGCAGTACCTCCTACGAGCAGTACGTC.

The chain carries TRBV24-1 and TRBJ1-2; D gene uncertain. The germline V gene encodes CDR1 KGHDR and CDR2 SFDVKD. Trimming removed 3 bases at V and 4 bases at J, with 14 bases between. The CDR3 contains 15 residues. The CDR3 bases are TGTGCCACCAGTGATAGCAAACGGCAGAGCTATGGCTACACCTTC. It encodes CATSDSKRQSYGYTF.

This chain joins TRBV12-5 and TRBJ1-1; D remains ambiguous. Per germline, CDR1 LGHNT and CDR2 FRNRAP. CDR3 size: 13 residues. The V and J ends lost 3 bases and 6 bases respectively, with 11 bases between them. The CDR3 DNA sequence: TGTGCTAGTGGTTTTGGTTTCGACTCTGAAGCTTTCTTT. Encoded protein: CASGFGFDSEAFF. Based on the CDR3 plus reference TRBV12-5 and TRBJ1-1, the full variable domain is DARVTQTPRHKVTEMGQEVTMRCQPILGHNTVFWYRQTMMQGLELLAYFRNRAPLDDSGMPKDRFSAEMPDATLATLKIQPSEPRDSAVYFCASGFGFDSEAFFGQGTRLTVV.

The chain joins TRBV12-3 or TRBV12-4 to TRBJ2-5, with 8 bases fitting TRBD1. The V and J ends lost 5 bases and 5 bases, in that order; junction bases with no gene match: 7. The CDR3 consists of 14 residues. The CDR3 DNA is TGTGCCAGCAGTACCTCGACAGGGGAGGAGACCCAGTACTTC. As protein: CASSTSTGEETQYF.

This chain links TRBV20-1 with TRBJ1-6, with 7 positions matching TRBD1. V was clipped by 4 bases and J by 5 bases; unmatched bases: 8. The CDR3 is 15 amino acids. CDR1 and CDR2 from the germline V gene are DFQATT and SNEGSKA (reference sequence). The chain's CDR3 is CSAIDRDQNNSPLHF. In nucleotides, the CDR3 is TGCAGTGCTATCGACAGGGACCAAAATAATTCACCCCTCCACTTT.

This clonotype was observed once. The chain combines TRBV19 with TRBJ2-3; D is perhaps TRBD2 (7 bases). V gave up 6 bases and J gave up 2 bases, with 12 bases separating them. The CDR3 has 14 amino acids. CDR1 is LNHDA, CDR2 SQIVND, per germline (reference sequence). The CDR3: CASSYGGATDTQYF. The CDR3 coding sequence is TGTGCCAGTAGCTATGGGGGGGCCACAGATACGCAGTATTTT.

The rearrangement joins TRBV6-5 to TRBJ2-6; D remains ambiguous. The ends were cut back, 8 bases at V and 0 bases at J, with 5 bases in the middle. Germline V gene lookup returns CDR1 MNHEY and CDR2 SVGAGI. This CDR3 has 13 residues. The CDR3 here is CASGISGANVLTF. Written as DNA, the CDR3 is TGTGCCAGCGGGATCTCTGGGGCCAACGTCCTGACTTTC.

The genes are TRBV20-1 and TRBJ2-2; D is perhaps TRBD2 (5 bases). The CDR3 runs 14 residues. The V and J ends lost 6 bases and 2 bases respectively, with 13 bases between them. The germline CDR1 and CDR2 sequences are DFQATT and SNEGSKA (reference sequence). CDR3 coding DNA: TGCAGTGCCCCGGTCAGCGGAAACACCGGGGAGCTGTTTTTT. Translation: CSAPVSGNTGELFF.

This clonotype was counted only a few times. The V call is TRBV7-3, the J call TRBJ2-7; D may be TRBD1 (5 bases). Trimming took off 1 base at V and 1 base at J, with 17 bases between the two ends. The germline gives CDR1 SGHTA, CDR2 FQGTGA. This CDR3 comprises 17 residues. The CDR3 spells CASSLNQNRHKSYEQYV. In nucleotides, the CDR3 is TGTGCCAGCAGCTTAAATCAGAACAGGCACAAATCCTACGAGCAGTACGTC.

This clonotype occurred many times. This chain links TRBV7-2 with TRBJ2-3; TRBD2 matches 14 bases. The V and J ends lost 5 bases and 5 bases, in that order; junction bases with no gene match: 3. There are 15 residues in the CDR3. In germline, CDR1 is SGHTA, CDR2 FQGNSA. This chain's CDR3 is CASSRGLAGGDTQYF. CDR3 DNA sequence: TGTGCCAGCAGCCGAGGACTAGCGGGGGGAGATACGCAGTATTTT. The whole variable domain, filled in from reference TRBV7-2 and TRBJ2-3, reads GAGVSQSPSNKVTEKGKDVELRCDPISGHTALYWYRQSLGQGLEFLIYFQGNSAPDKSGLPSDRFSAERTGGSVSTLTIQRTQQEDSAVYLCASSRGLAGGDTQYFGPGTRLTVL.

J is TRBJ2-7 and V is TRBV6-5; D remains ambiguous. Trimming removed 6 bases at V and 3 bases at J, with 9 bases between. CDR1 is MNHEY and CDR2 is SVGAGI in the germline V gene. The CDR3 contains 12 residues. The CDR3 coding sequence is TGTGCCAGCAGCTCGGACCACTACGAGCAGTACTTC. It translates to CASSSDHYEQYF.

This chain connects TRBV12-3 or TRBV12-4 to TRBJ2-4, with D perhaps matching TRBD1 (6 bases). Trimming removed 1 base at V and 7 bases at J, with 11 bases between. This CDR3 spans 14 amino acids. The DNA for the CDR3 is TGTGCCAGCAGTTTAGGGGGGCGGGCGAACATTCAGTACTTC. Amino acids: CASSLGGRANIQYF.

The DNA of the CDR3 is TGTGCCAGCAGCCACCCCGGGGGGACCGGCAATGAGCAGTTCTTC. Protein product: CASSHPGGTGNEQFF. The rearrangement uses TRBV4-2 and TRBJ2-1, with TRBD2 identical over 7 bases. In germline, CDR1 is LGHNA, CDR2 YNFKEQ. This CDR3 is 15 amino acids long. V was pared by 3 bases and J by 6 bases, with 8 bases of the junction left unmatched.

This clonotype was counted a few times. The rearrangement uses TRBV6-2 or TRBV6-3 and TRBJ2-1; perhaps TRBD1 as D (5 bases). V dropped 8 bases and J dropped 9 bases, with 14 bases sitting between them. CDR1 is MNHEY and CDR2 is SVGEGT in the germline V gene. The CDR3 is 12 residues long. The CDR3 DNA follows: TGTGCCAGCGGCTACCAGGGTACTGAGCAGTTCTTC. It encodes CASGYQGTEQFF.

This clonotype was observed a handful of times. The chain combines TRBV5-1 with TRBJ2-4, with D maybe TRBD2 (6 bases). Trimming stripped 1 base from V and 8 bases from J, with 16 bases between. This CDR3 is built from 15 residues. Germline V lookup: CDR1 SGHRS, CDR2 YFSETQ. As DNA, the CDR3 is TGCGCCAGCAGCTTGTGGTTAGGGGAGGCGGACATTCAGTACTTC. Translated, it gives CASSLWLGEADIQYF.

This clonotype was seen repeatedly, ten times or more. The chain carries TRBV7-6 and TRBJ2-3, with D tentatively TRBD1 or TRBD2 (6 bases each). Per germline, CDR1 SGHVS and CDR2 FNYEAQ. There are 15 residues in the CDR3. The germline V and J ends were trimmed by 1 base and 4 bases, with 12 bases remaining between them. This CDR3 reads CASSLDRDFPDTQYF. The CDR3 DNA reads TGTGCCAGCAGCTTAGACAGGGACTTTCCAGATACGCAGTATTTT.

The chain couples TRBV29-1 to TRBJ2-7; 7 bases are shared with TRBD1. The junction had 8 bases not matched to a gene; V was cut back by 6 bases and J by 6 bases. From germline, CDR1 is SQVTM and CDR2 ANQGSEA. This CDR3 contains 12 residues. CDR3 amino acids: CSVTGTVGEQYV. The CDR3 DNA sequence: TGCAGCGTCACTGGGACAGTTGGCGAGCAGTACGTC.

This clonotype was recorded at least ten times. The chain combines TRBV6-5 with TRBJ2-7; possible D gene TRBD2, 5 bases. Germline V lookup: CDR1 MNHEY, CDR2 SVGAGI. CDR3 length: 13 amino acids. Trimming shortened V by 4 bases and J by 1 base, and 8 bases separated the two germline ends. The CDR3 DNA sequence: TGTGCCAGCAGTTTAGGCGGGTCCTACGAGCAGTACTTC. Translation: CASSLGGSYEQYF.